These 30 T cell receptor beta chains share one sample of origin, sequenced in a study of cytomegalovirus exposure and HLA in healthy donors. The primer mix had 60 Vbeta and 13 Jbeta primers. The repertoire was sequenced with immunoSEQ multiplex PCR; TCRdb's copy has only in-frame clones and lacks some. The table for this sample gives approximately 110,000 clones. What was sequenced was PBMCs. The receptors come from a man aged 18 to 29 in good health and CMV-seronegative.

The chain carries TRBV18 and TRBJ2-3; 12 nucleotides line up with TRBD2. The CDR3 extends over 18 amino acids. The junction had 7 bases not matched to a gene; V was cut back by 3 bases and J by 0 bases. The germline gives CDR1 KGHSH, CDR2 LQKENI. The CDR3 loop is CASSPQTSGGSSTDTQYF. In DNA, the CDR3 is TGTGCCAGCTCACCCCAGACTAGCGGGGGCTCTAGCACAGATACGCAGTATTTT.

This chain joins TRBV27 and TRBJ2-2; TRBD2 might be the D (5 bases). CDR3 length: 14 amino acids. CDR1 is MNHEY, CDR2 SMNVEV, per germline (reference sequence). The V end lost 3 bases, the J end lost 6 bases, and 11 bases lay between the germline ends. The CDR3 nucleotides read TGTGCCAGCAGTTTTAGCGTCGTGGCCGGGGAGCTGTTTTTT. As protein: CASSFSVVAGELFF.

As DNA, the CDR3 is TGTGCCACCAGCCGAGGAGGGTCCTATAATTCACCCCTCCACTTT. Translating gives CATSRGGSYNSPLHF. The V gene is TRBV15, the J gene TRBJ1-6, with D hard to call. Germline lookup yields CDR1 LNHNV and CDR2 YYDKDF (reference sequence). V lost 5 bases and J lost 1, with 9 bases in between. This CDR3 is built from 15 residues.

J is TRBJ2-7 and V is TRBV4-1; TRBD1 aligns across 8 bases. Germline V lookup: CDR1 MGHRA, CDR2 YSYEKL. This CDR3 has 15 amino acids. V shed 2 bases, J shed 2 bases, and the junction held 5 bases outside the gene matches. In nucleotides, the CDR3 is TGCGCCAGCAGCCAACTAAAGACAGGGGCCTACGAGCAGTACTTC. As protein: CASSQLKTGAYEQYF.

V and J are TRBV5-1 and TRBJ1-1; D is possibly TRBD1 (5 bases). V was trimmed by 2 bases and J by 2 bases, leaving 13 bases between them. Germline V lookup: CDR1 SGHRS, CDR2 YFSETQ. The CDR3 is made up of 15 amino acids. CDR3 bases: TGCGCCAGCAGCTTAGCGGGGGGGATCAACACTGAAGCTTTCTTT. Amino acids: CASSLAGGINTEAFF.

The rearrangement joins TRBV6-1 to TRBJ2-3, with D possibly matching TRBD1 (6 bases). V was clipped by 6 bases and J by 1 base, with 14 bases between them. The CDR3 has 15 residues. Per the germline V gene, CDR1 is MNHNS and CDR2 is SASEGT. The CDR3 here is CASSATGTRTDTQYF. CDR3 coding DNA: TGTGCCAGCAGCGCTACAGGGACACGCACAGATACGCAGTATTTT.

The CDR3 reads CSVAPQGETQYF. The CDR3 DNA follows: TGCAGCGTTGCTCCCCAGGGAGAGACCCAGTACTTC. The chain is built from TRBV29-1 and TRBJ2-5; weak D call: TRBD1 (5 bases). Germline lookup yields CDR1 SQVTM and CDR2 ANQGSEA. This CDR3 is 12 amino acids long. With 4 bases removed from V and 4 bases from J, the gap between germline ends came to 10 bases.

V gene TRBV9 combines with J gene TRBJ1-1; perhaps TRBD1 as D (5 bases). The V gene's germline CDR1 is SGDLS and CDR2 YYNGEE. The CDR3 contains 14 residues. The V and J ends lost 4 bases and 4 bases respectively, with 14 bases between them. DNA for the CDR3: TGTGCCAGCAGCTACAAAGGGGAGGGCACTGAAGCTTTCTTT. Encoded protein: CASSYKGEGTEAFF.

As concerns this clone: One end of the junction fails to match germline, which may point to a read error. V and J are TRBV30 and TRBJ1-1; unclear D gene. Looked up from germline, CDR1 is GTSNPN and CDR2 is SVGIG (reference sequence). The CDR3 sequence is 15 residues long. The CDR3 DNA is TGTGCCGGGAGTGTATCCCCTTCCTGGAACACTGAAGCTTTCTTT. Protein product: CAGSVSPSWNTEAFF.

The CDR3 protein is CASSQDPAGGSNSYNEQFF. The CDR3 nucleotides are TGTGCCAGCAGCCAAGATCCGGCGGGGGGTTCCAACTCCTACAATGAGCAGTTCTTC. The rearrangement links TRBV4-2 to TRBJ2-1; 8 bases line up with TRBD2. V was pared by 0 bases and J by 0 bases, with 10 bases of the junction left unmatched. The CDR3 runs 19 residues. CDR1 is LGHNA and CDR2 is YNFKEQ in the germline V gene.

J is TRBJ2-3 and V is TRBV5-1; D call uncertain. This CDR3 comprises 12 residues. Germline-derived CDR1 and CDR2 are SGHRS and YFSETQ. Trimming removed 1 base from V and 5 bases from J, with 5 bases in between. CDR3 coding DNA: TGCGCCAGCAGCTTGCTAGGAGATACGCAGTATTTT. Translation: CASSLLGDTQYF.

This chain uses TRBV7-9 with TRBJ2-3; tentatively, D is TRBD1 (6 bases). V gave up 4 bases and J gave up 0 bases, with 14 bases separating them. The CDR3 extends over 16 amino acids. Per germline, CDR1 SEHNR and CDR2 FQNEAQ (reference sequence). In DNA form, the CDR3 reads TGTGCCAGCAGCTCACCGACAGGCGTTAGCACAGATACGCAGTATTTT. It is translated as CASSSPTGVSTDTQYF.

CDR3 region: CSVEMTGGRDTF. CDR3 in DNA: TGCAGCGTTGAAATGACAGGGGGTAGAGACACCTTC. The rearrangement joins TRBV29-1 to TRBJ1-2; 9 bases are a match to TRBD1. V lost 2 bases to trimming and J lost 12 bases; unmatched junction nucleotides: 7. The germline CDR1 and CDR2 sequences are SQVTM and ANQGSEA. The CDR3 loop spans 12 amino acids.

The V call is TRBV5-4, the J call TRBJ2-4; TRBD2 aligns across 8 bases. The germline V gene encodes CDR1 SGHNT and CDR2 YYREEE (reference sequence). V was pared by 2 bases and J by 4 bases, with 5 bases of the junction left unmatched. This CDR3 spans 15 amino acids. Written as DNA, the CDR3 is TGTGCCAGCAGCTTCAGACTAGCGAATAAAAACATTCAGTACTTC. It is translated as CASSFRLANKNIQYF.

CDR3 DNA: TGTGCCACTTCGACAGGGGCTCCCTACGAGCAGTACTTC. Encoded protein: CATSTGAPYEQYF. V and J are TRBV9 and TRBJ2-7, with 8 positions matching TRBD1. CDR1 SGDLS and CDR2 YYNGEE come from the germline V gene. J lost 2 bases, V lost 9 bases, and 7 bases had no gene match. The CDR3 is made up of 13 amino acids.

CDR3 sequence (DNA): TGTGCCAGTAGTACCCCCCCTGGACAGGGGCGAGATGAAGCTTTCTTT. It specifies CASSTPPGQGRDEAFF. The J gene is TRBJ1-1, the V gene TRBV19; 9 bases agree with TRBD1. The germline V gene has CDR1 LNHDA and CDR2 SQIVND (reference sequence). J gave up 7 bases and V 4 bases, and 13 bases lay outside the gene matches. The CDR3 length is 16 residues.

The gene calls are TRBV2 and TRBJ2-7; 8 bases match TRBD2. Germline V gives CDR1 SNHLY, CDR2 FYNNEI. V shed 5 bases, J shed 6 bases, and the junction held 18 bases outside the gene matches. The CDR3 extends over 17 amino acids. Here the CDR3 reads CASSINPGLEGGLEQYF. The CDR3 bases are TGTGCCAGCAGTATCAATCCGGGACTAGAAGGCGGTCTCGAGCAGTACTTC.

The V gene is TRBV30, the J gene TRBJ1-2; 7 nucleotides match TRBD1. This CDR3 spans 15 amino acids. Germline V gives CDR1 GTSNPN, CDR2 SVGIG (reference sequence). After removal of 6 bases from V and 4 bases from J, the junction contained 14 bases not matched to a gene. In nucleotides, the CDR3 is TGTGCCTGCCCGATACAGGGGCGCCTCGTCTATGGCTACACCTTC. The encoded protein is CACPIQGRLVYGYTF.

This sequence joins TRBV4-1 and TRBJ1-4; D is ambiguous. Germline CDR1 reads MGHRA; CDR2 reads YSYEKL. CDR3 length: 15 amino acids. V was clipped by 4 bases and J by 4 bases, with 13 bases between them. The CDR3 DNA is TGCGCCAGCAGCCCAACTGCGGTCATTAATGAAAAACTGTTTTTT. Amino acid sequence: CASSPTAVINEKLFF.

The rearrangement uses TRBV5-4 and TRBJ1-2, with 9 nucleotides matching TRBD1. This CDR3 spans 16 amino acids. Per the germline V gene, CDR1 is SGHNT and CDR2 is YYREEE (reference sequence). The J segment lost 4 bases and the V segment lost 2 bases, leaving 9 bases of the junction unmatched. The CDR3 spells CASSFPGQGSGYGYTF. The DNA of the CDR3 is TGTGCCAGCAGCTTTCCGGGACAGGGTTCGGGCTATGGCTACACCTTC.

The J gene is TRBJ2-5, the V gene TRBV10-2; tentatively, D is TRBD2 (6 bases). V lost 3 bases and J 3 bases, leaving 26 bases between the germline ends. Germline lookup yields CDR1 WSHSY and CDR2 SAAADI. There are 19 residues in the CDR3. The CDR3 protein is CASSDAVGHGREEKETQYF. Written as DNA, the CDR3 is TGCGCCAGCAGTGACGCCGTAGGTCACGGTAGGGAGGAGAAAGAGACCCAGTACTTC.

V usage is TRBV5-1 and J usage is TRBJ1-2; TRBD1 aligns across 10 bases. V was clipped by 4 bases and J by 7 bases; unmatched bases: 10. This CDR3 spans 15 amino acids. Germline values: CDR1 SGHRS, CDR2 YFSETQ. CDR3 coding DNA: TGCGCCAGCAGCCCCGGGAGGGGACAGGGGTCTGGCTACACCTTC. As protein: CASSPGRGQGSGYTF.

The CDR3 region is CASSQSGRKAFF. In DNA form, the CDR3 reads TGCGCCAGCAGTCAATCGGGGAGGAAAGCTTTCTTT. This chain connects TRBV23-1 to TRBJ1-1; D is uncertain. TRBV23-1 is treated as an ORF (open reading frame) with a function not yet certain. The CDR3 has 12 residues. V lost 0 bases to trimming and J lost 9 bases, with 8 bases between them.

This chain links TRBV18 with TRBJ2-5; the match to TRBD1 covers 9 bases. This CDR3 region has 17 residues. J gave up 5 bases and V 0 bases, and 10 bases lay outside the gene matches. Looked up from germline, CDR1 is KGHSH and CDR2 is LQKENI. The CDR3 protein is CASSPPVGQGQGETQYF. The CDR3 DNA sequence: TGTGCCAGCTCACCACCGGTGGGACAGGGACAGGGCGAGACCCAGTACTTC.

The J gene is TRBJ2-7, the V gene TRBV14; 10 bases fit TRBD2. V was pared by 4 bases and J by 3 bases, with 9 bases of the junction left unmatched. CDR1 SGHDN and CDR2 FVKESK come from the germline V gene. This CDR3 spans 16 amino acids. The CDR3 protein is CASSPKRTSGFYEQYF. CDR3 coding DNA: TGTGCCAGCAGCCCGAAAAGGACTAGCGGCTTCTACGAGCAGTACTTC.

The chain employs TRBV4-2 and TRBJ2-1, with 11 bases lining up with TRBD2. CDR3 length: 15 residues. From germline, CDR1 is LGHNA and CDR2 YNFKEQ. Trimming at V came to 4 bases and at J to 4 bases, leaving 3 bases not matched to a gene. CDR3 DNA: TGTGCCAGCAGCCCCGGACTAGCGGGTTACAATGAGCAGTTCTTC. This sequence encodes CASSPGLAGYNEQFF.

V usage is TRBV9 and J usage is TRBJ1-2; D is possibly TRBD1 (5 bases). The germline V gene has CDR1 SGDLS and CDR2 YYNGEE. The CDR3 runs to 15 residues. Trimming took off 0 bases at V and 2 bases at J, with 11 bases between the two ends. As DNA, the CDR3 is TGTGCCAGCAGCGTAGGGCTTCCAGGGAACTATGGCTACACCTTC. Translated: CASSVGLPGNYGYTF. Supplemented by reference TRBV9 and TRBJ1-2, the full variable domain reads DSGVTQTPKHLITATGQRVTLRCSPRSGDLSVYWYQQSLDQGLQFLIQYYNGEERAKGNILERFSAQQFPDLHSELNLSSLELGDSALYFCASSVGLPGNYGYTFGSGTRLTVV.

The V call is TRBV19, the J call TRBJ1-5, with unresolved D. V was pared by 0 bases and J by 5 bases, with 5 bases between. There are 13 residues in the CDR3. The V gene's germline CDR1 is LNHDA and CDR2 SQIVND (reference sequence). This CDR3 reads CASSIEGYQPQHF. CDR3 DNA sequence: TGTGCCAGTAGTATAGAGGGCTATCAGCCCCAGCATTTT.

The rearrangement uses TRBV7-2 and TRBJ2-1; a weak D match, TRBD1 (5 bases). The V gene's germline CDR1 is SGHTA and CDR2 FQGNSA. V was shortened by 0 bases and J by 15 bases, with 15 bases between the two germline ends. The length of the CDR3 is 13 residues. CDR3 in DNA: TGTGCCAGCAGCTTAGCGGGGCGCGTCACGTTGTTCTTC. Translating gives CASSLAGRVTLFF. The variable domain in full, completed from reference TRBV7-2 and TRBJ2-1, reads GAGVSQSPSNKVTEKGKDVELRCDPISGHTALYWYRQSLGQGLEFLIYFQGNSAPDKSGLPSDRFSAERTGGSVSTLTIQRTQQEDSAVYLCASSLAGRVTLFFGPGTRLTVL.

This chain connects TRBV6-1 to TRBJ1-5; TRBD1 aligns across 8 bases. This CDR3 spans 13 amino acids. The J segment lost 16 bases and the V segment lost 6 bases, leaving 14 bases of the junction unmatched. From germline, CDR1 is MNHNS and CDR2 SASEGT. Written as DNA, the CDR3 is TGTGCCAGCAGCGACACGGGAGGACAGGGAATCCATTTT. It specifies CASSDTGGQGIHF.